This T cell receptor beta chain was obtained from a study of shared clonotypes between healthy human individuals. As for the study in general: Plates per donor: three CD4 naive, three CD4 memory, two CD8 naive, one CD8 memory.

Subsets obtained from CD4+ cells comprised CD45RA+ naive and CD45RA-negative memory cells. This CDR3 has 17 amino acids. CDR1 SGHAT and CDR2 FQNNGV come from the germline V gene. V trimming: 6 bases; J trimming: 8 bases; junction bases outside the gene matches: 15. Study results and caveats: Compared with memory subsets, naive subsets generally had larger estimated richness. Clonotype sharing levels among donors were expected to vary with sequencing depth.

Concerning this clone: Its antigen remains unknown.

The table came from immunoSEQ multiplex PCR; TCRdb's copy has only in-frame clones and leaves some out. This sample has 2.5 million or so clones, with around 94% found just once. The chain employs TRBV11-2 and TRBJ1-4, with TRBD1 identical over 10 bases. Input material: naive CD4+ T cells sorted from blood. Subset defined: CD45RA+ positively selected. The receptor comes from a man aged 18 to 29 in good health. CDR3 residues: CASSFLQPGQGNEKLFF. In DNA form, the CDR3 reads TGTGCCAGCAGTTTCTTACAACCGGGACAGGGGAACGAAAAACTGTTTTTT.